The 5 T cell receptor beta chains in this list originate from one sample, sequenced in a study of cytomegalovirus exposure and HLA in healthy donors. 60 Vbeta and 13 Jbeta primers were used in PCR. Here immunoSEQ multiplex PCR was the method, and the copy in TCRdb shows in-frame clones only, minus some. Its table lists fewer than 75,000 clones. The sequenced sample consisted of PBMCs. These receptors came from a boy younger than 18 in good health and CMV-seronegative.

The chain links TRBV16 to TRBJ2-6, with 8 nucleotides matching TRBD2. CDR1 and CDR2 (germline): KGHSY, FQNENV. Germline trimming cut 1 base from V and 3 bases from J; bases unmatched to any gene: 5. This CDR3 is 17 amino acids long. CDR3 in amino acids: CASSQLAGGLGANVLTF. The CDR3, as DNA: TGTGCCAGCAGCCAATTGGCGGGAGGCCTTGGGGCCAACGTCCTGACTTTC.

J is TRBJ1-1 and V is TRBV7-9; 8 nucleotides line up with TRBD1. Looked up from germline, CDR1 is SEHNR and CDR2 is FQNEAQ (reference sequence). With V trimmed by 7 bases and J by 7 bases, 11 bases remained unmatched. The CDR3 is 14 amino acids. CDR3 amino acids: CASKIGQGAFEAFF. The CDR3 nucleotides are TGTGCCAGCAAAATTGGGCAGGGGGCGTTTGAAGCTTTCTTT.

This chain links TRBV7-2 with TRBJ2-3, with TRBD2 identical over 9 bases. With V trimmed by 5 bases and J by 0 bases, 9 bases remained unmatched. Germline values: CDR1 SGHTA, CDR2 FQGNSA. The CDR3 covers 17 residues. As DNA, the CDR3 is TGTGCCAGCAGCGTCATCTTACTAGCGGGTAGCACAGATACGCAGTATTTT. It yields the protein CASSVILLAGSTDTQYF.

The chain carries TRBV9 and TRBJ1-2, with D possibly matching TRBD1 (5 bases). V gave up 0 bases and J gave up 3 bases, with 15 bases separating them. Looked up from germline, CDR1 is SGDLS and CDR2 is YYNGEE. The CDR3 loop spans 16 amino acids. The CDR3 protein is CASSVDSGGWDYGYTF. CDR3 coding DNA: TGTGCCAGCAGCGTAGATTCCGGGGGGTGGGACTATGGCTACACCTTC. Variable domain in full (rest from reference TRBV9 and TRBJ1-2): DSGVTQTPKHLITATGQRVTLRCSPRSGDLSVYWYQQSLDQGLQFLIQYYNGEERAKGNILERFSAQQFPDLHSELNLSSLELGDSALYFCASSVDSGGWDYGYTFGSGTRLTVV.

This chain uses TRBV27 with TRBJ2-3, with a possible D match to TRBD2 (7 bases). Germline V gene data show CDR1 as MNHEY and CDR2 as SMNVEV (reference sequence). V was pared by 8 bases and J by 3 bases, with 12 bases between. The CDR3 has 13 residues. CDR3: CASAGGRTDTQYF. Written as DNA, the CDR3 is TGTGCCAGCGCCGGGGGGCGGACAGATACGCAGTATTTT.